Shown below are 19 T cell receptor beta chains from a single sample sequenced in a study of glioma-infiltrating T cells. The iRepertoire nested amplicon-rescue multiplex PCR amplified TCR alpha and beta CDR3s from RNA. Each CDR3 protein gets one entry after TCRdb re-called the multiplex PCR reads with MiXCR. There are around 180,000 distinct CDR3 sequences in the sample; roughly two fifths occur only once, and 5.2% lies in the top ten. Sample: glioma tissue, nonneoplastic brain tissue, or PBMCs (not recorded which). The receptors were gathered from a human donor with low-grade glioma or glioblastoma, undergoing nonglioma brain surgery, or in good health (not recorded which).

This clonotype came up many times. V gene TRBV20-1 combines with J gene TRBJ2-1; 9 bases fit TRBD2. CDR1 DFQATT and CDR2 SNEGSKA come from the germline V gene (reference sequence). Germline trimming cut 2 bases from V and 10 bases from J; bases unmatched to any gene: 6. The CDR3 covers 13 residues. The CDR3 loop reads CSARRLAEAEQFF. CDR3 bases: TGCAGTGCTAGACGACTAGCGGAAGCAGAGCAGTTCTTC.

The rearrangement joins TRBV25-1 to TRBJ2-5; D is possibly TRBD2 (5 bases). Germline V gene sequence: CDR1 MGHDK, CDR2 SYGVNS. V was cut by 5 bases and J by 8 bases, with 12 bases left in between. The CDR3 loop spans 12 amino acids. CDR3 sequence: CASSYPGDTQYF. CDR3 DNA: TGTGCCAGCAGTTATCCCGGGGATACCCAGTACTTC.

The chain's CDR3 is CASSGERHGRAFF. DNA of the CDR3: TGTGCCAGCAGTGGAGAGAGACATGGCAGGGCTTTCTTT. The chain links TRBV2 to TRBJ1-1; D is ambiguous. The CDR3 contains 13 residues. Germline V gene sequence: CDR1 SNHLY, CDR2 FYNNEI. V was shortened by 4 bases and J by 11 bases, with 17 bases between the two germline ends.

The V gene is TRBV3-1, the J gene TRBJ2-7; D is ambiguous. Germline V gene sequence: CDR1 LGHDT, CDR2 YNNKEL (reference sequence). This CDR3 comprises 11 residues. Trimming pared 1 base from V and 8 bases from J, leaving 6 bases between. This CDR3 reads CASSQGYQQYF. The CDR3, as DNA: TGTGCCAGCAGCCAAGGATACCAGCAGTACTTC.

As regards this clonotype: Since a much larger clone is just one base distant, this may be a read error. This chain uses TRBV6-1 with TRBJ2-7, with D possibly being TRBD2 (5 bases). Germline assignment: CDR1 MNHNS and CDR2 SASEGT. There are 12 residues in the CDR3. Deletions cut 7 bases from V and 7 bases from J, with 14 bases between. CDR3 DNA: TGTGCCAGCACGGAGGCAAGGTGGGAGCAGTACTTC. It is translated as CASTEARWEQYF.

As to this clonotype: A single base separates this from a much larger clone, so it may be a read error. This CDR3 fails to terminate in the conserved phenylalanine or tryptophan, so it likely reflects a read error. The V and J genes are TRBV24-1 and TRBJ1-1; TRBD1 aligns across 10 bases. Germline CDR1 reads KGHDR; CDR2 reads SFDVKD. This CDR3 region has 14 residues. The junction had 5 bases not matched to a gene; V was cut back by 3 bases and J by 8 bases. The CDR3 DNA reads TGTGCCACCAGTGATCCTCGGGACAGGGGCGAAGCTTTCCTT. As protein: CATSDPRDRGEAFL.

A word on this clonotype: The junction does not match germline at one end; this may be a read error. The chain carries TRBV24-1 and TRBJ1-6; no definite D call. The CDR3 covers 18 residues. The germline V gene has CDR1 KGHDR and CDR2 SFDVKD. The CDR3 is CATSDLLPTSSYNSPIHF. CDR3 in DNA: TGTGCCACCAGTGATTTGCTACCGACGAGCTCCTATAATTCACCCATCCACTTT.

Notes on this clonotype: A much larger clone sits a single nucleotide away, making a read error possible. The gene calls are TRBV7-9 and TRBJ2-1; weak D call: TRBD2 (5 bases). CDR3 length: 13 residues. V was pared by 7 bases and J by 4 bases, with 11 bases between. CDR1 SEHNR and CDR2 FQNEAQ come from the germline V gene (reference sequence). CDR3: CASIIPGYNEQFF. In DNA, the CDR3 is TGTGCCAGCATTATCCCGGGGTACAATGAGCAGTTCTTC. The full variable domain, with the rest looked up from reference TRBV7-9 and TRBJ2-1, is DTGVSQNPRHKITKRGQNVTFRCDPISEHNRLYWYRQTLGQGPEFLTYFQNEAQLEKSRLLSDRFSAERPKGSFSTLEIQRTEQGDSAMYLCASIIPGYNEQFFGPGTRLTVL.

Regarding this clonotype: A much larger clone lies a single base off, so this may be a read error. The chain joins TRBV15 to TRBJ2-1, with a possible D match to TRBD2 (5 bases). Trimming removed 1 base from V and 5 bases from J, with 6 bases in between. The CDR3 length is 13 residues. Germline CDR1 reads LNHNV; CDR2 reads YYDKDF (reference sequence). Here the CDR3 reads CATSRGGHNEQFF. The CDR3, as DNA: TGTGCCACCAGCAGAGGAGGGCACAATGAGCAGTTCTTC. Together with reference TRBV15 and TRBJ2-1, the CDR3 gives the full variable domain: DAMVIQNPRYQVTQFGKPVTLSCSQTLNHNVMYWYQQKSSQAPKLLFHYYDKDFNNEADTPDNFQSRRPNTSFCFLDIRSPGLGDTAMYLCATSRGGHNEQFFGPGTRLTVL.

In its sample, this clonotype was seen many times. This chain connects TRBV19 to TRBJ1-1; 8 bases match TRBD1. The CDR3 sequence is 15 residues long. Germline CDR1 is LNHDA and CDR2 is SQIVND (reference sequence). The J segment lost 1 base and the V segment lost 8 bases, leaving 9 bases of the junction unmatched. The CDR3 DNA follows: TGTGCCAGTCGAAGGAACGACAGGGGGAACACTGAAGCTTTCTTT. Protein: CASRRNDRGNTEAFF.

V gene TRBV19 combines with J gene TRBJ2-3; D is possibly TRBD1 or TRBD2 (6 bases each). Germline CDR1 and CDR2: LNHDA and SQIVND (reference sequence). Trimming removed 5 bases at V and 8 bases at J, with 14 bases between. The CDR3 consists of 13 residues. CDR3 residues: CASSGRGGGTQYF. DNA for the CDR3: TGTGCCAGTAGTGGGAGAGGGGGAGGTACGCAGTATTTT. Supplemented by reference TRBV19 and TRBJ2-3, the full variable domain reads DGGITQSPKYLFRKEGQNVTLSCEQNLNHDAMYWYRQDPGQGLRLIYYSQIVNDFQKGDIAEGYSVSREKKESFPLTVTSAQKNPTAFYLCASSGRGGGTQYFGPGTRLTVL.

This clonotype was seen at least ten times. The V call is TRBV20-1, the J call TRBJ1-6; no reliable D call. The germline V and J ends were trimmed by 1 base and 10 bases, with 11 bases remaining between them. The CDR3 consists of 13 residues. Germline V gene data show CDR1 as DFQATT and CDR2 as SNEGSKA (reference sequence). The DNA of the CDR3 is TGCAGTGCTAGAGTCACTGAAGAGTCACCCCTCCACTTT. Its protein is CSARVTEESPLHF.

Of note for this clonotype: This may come from a read error, since a much larger clone is one base off. V is TRBV27 and J is TRBJ2-5, with unresolved D. The CDR3 extends over 15 amino acids. CDR1 is MNHEY and CDR2 is SMNVEV in the germline V gene (reference sequence). CDR3 in amino acids: CASGLASRRQETQYF. The DNA of the CDR3 is TGTGCCAGCGGTTTAGCAAGTAGGAGACAAGAGACCCAGTACTTC.

With respect to this clonotype: At one end the junction does not follow the germline gene, possibly because of a read error. The chain joins TRBV7-9 to TRBJ2-1; 7 bases align to TRBD1. Germline assignment: CDR1 SEHNR and CDR2 FQNEAQ (reference sequence). This CDR3 comprises 15 residues. As DNA, the CDR3 is TGTGCCAGCAGCCCCGCCGGGACAGATTACAATGATCAGTTCTTC. It codes for CASSPAGTDYNDQFF.

In this sample, this clonotype turned up a few times. The chain combines TRBV19 with TRBJ2-6; 10 bases agree with TRBD2. The germline CDR1 and CDR2 sequences are LNHDA and SQIVND (reference sequence). This CDR3 spans 16 amino acids. The trim removed 9 bases at V and 0 bases at J, leaving 5 bases unmatched. CDR3 bases: TGTGCCAGCGGACTAGCGGTAGGCTCTGGGGCCAACGTCCTGACTTTC. Its protein is CASGLAVGSGANVLTF.

V gene TRBV6-2 or TRBV6-3 combines with J gene TRBJ1-1, with D perhaps TRBD1 (6 bases). Germline assignment: CDR1 MNHEY and CDR2 SVGEGT. The CDR3 runs 15 residues. V dropped 8 bases and J dropped 1 base, with 17 bases sitting between them. The CDR3 sequence is CASSLGGQENTEAFF. CDR3 sequence (DNA): TGTGCCAGCTCACTAGGGGGGCAGGAGAACACTGAAGCTTTCTTT.

CDR3 nucleotides: TGTGCCAGCAGCTCTCGTGCGGGGGGTGGGACAGATACGCAGTATTTT. Protein sequence: CASSSRAGGGTDTQYF. The chain couples TRBV7-2 to TRBJ2-3, with TRBD2 matching over 8 bases. The CDR3 contains 16 residues. J was trimmed by 3 bases and V by 4 bases; bases with no gene match: 9. Germline CDR1 is SGHTA and CDR2 is FQGNSA.

The chain links TRBV29-1 to TRBJ2-1; 8 bases fit TRBD2. The CDR3 is 17 amino acids. V shed 0 bases and J 8 bases; nucleotides not matched to a gene: 15. Germline lookup yields CDR1 SQVTM and CDR2 ANQGSEA. CDR3: CSVEDPLTSERKYEQFF. The CDR3, as DNA: TGCAGCGTTGAAGATCCTTTGACTAGCGAGAGGAAGTATGAGCAGTTCTTC.

This clonotype appeared many times. This rearrangement joins TRBV2 to TRBJ2-2; the D is unclear. Trimming removed 4 bases at V and 3 bases at J, with 9 bases between. Germline-derived CDR1 and CDR2 are SNHLY and FYNNEI. The CDR3 covers 14 residues. The chain's CDR3 is CASSVNLDTGELFF. DNA for the CDR3: TGTGCCAGCAGTGTGAACTTGGACACCGGGGAGCTGTTTTTT.